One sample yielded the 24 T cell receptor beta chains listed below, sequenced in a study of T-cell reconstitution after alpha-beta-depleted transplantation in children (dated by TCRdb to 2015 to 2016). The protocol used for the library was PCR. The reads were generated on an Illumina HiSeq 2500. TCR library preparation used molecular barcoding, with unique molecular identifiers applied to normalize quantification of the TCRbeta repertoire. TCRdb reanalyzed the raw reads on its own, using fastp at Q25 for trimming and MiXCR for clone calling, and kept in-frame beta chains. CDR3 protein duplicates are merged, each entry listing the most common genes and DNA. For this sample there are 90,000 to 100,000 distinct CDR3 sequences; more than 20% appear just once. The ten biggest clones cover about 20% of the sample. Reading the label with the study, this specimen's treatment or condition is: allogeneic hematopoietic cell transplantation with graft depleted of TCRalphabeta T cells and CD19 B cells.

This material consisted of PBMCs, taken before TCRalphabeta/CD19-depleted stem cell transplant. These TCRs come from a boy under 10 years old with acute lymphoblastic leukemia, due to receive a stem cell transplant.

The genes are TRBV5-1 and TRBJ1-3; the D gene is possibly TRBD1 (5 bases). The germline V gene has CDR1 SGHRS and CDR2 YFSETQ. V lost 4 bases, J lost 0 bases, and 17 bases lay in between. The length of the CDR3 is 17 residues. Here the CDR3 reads CASSPSVAGSSGNTIYF. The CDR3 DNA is TGCGCCAGCAGCCCATCCGTGGCAGGGAGCTCTGGAAACACCATATATTTT.

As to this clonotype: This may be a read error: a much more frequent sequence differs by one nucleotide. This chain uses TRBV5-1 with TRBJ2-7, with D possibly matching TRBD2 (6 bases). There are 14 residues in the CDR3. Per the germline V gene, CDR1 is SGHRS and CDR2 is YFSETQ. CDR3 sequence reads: CASRFGGNRHEQYF. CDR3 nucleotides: TGCGCCAGCCGCTTTGGAGGGAATCGCCACGAGCAGTACTTC.

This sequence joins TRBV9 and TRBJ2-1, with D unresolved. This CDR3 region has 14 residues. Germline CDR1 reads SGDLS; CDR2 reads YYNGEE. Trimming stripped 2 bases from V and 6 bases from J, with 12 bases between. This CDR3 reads CASSVWVVPNEQFF. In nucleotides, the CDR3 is TGTGCCAGCAGCGTGTGGGTAGTTCCCAATGAGCAGTTCTTC.

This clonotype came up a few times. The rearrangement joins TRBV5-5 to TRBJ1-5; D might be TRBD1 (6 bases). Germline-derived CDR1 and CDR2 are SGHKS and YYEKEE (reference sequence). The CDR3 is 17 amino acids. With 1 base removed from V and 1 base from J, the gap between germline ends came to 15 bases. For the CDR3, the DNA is TGTGCCAGCAGCTTGTGGGAGGGGGGTTTCAGCAATCAGCCCCAGCATTTT. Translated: CASSLWEGGFSNQPQHF.

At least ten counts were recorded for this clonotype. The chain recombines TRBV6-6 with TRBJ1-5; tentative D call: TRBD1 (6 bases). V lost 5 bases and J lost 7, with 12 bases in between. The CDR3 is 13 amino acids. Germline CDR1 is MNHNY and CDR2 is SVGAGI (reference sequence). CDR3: CASSNGGRQPQHF. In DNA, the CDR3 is TGTGCCAGCAGTAACGGGGGCAGGCAGCCCCAGCATTTT.

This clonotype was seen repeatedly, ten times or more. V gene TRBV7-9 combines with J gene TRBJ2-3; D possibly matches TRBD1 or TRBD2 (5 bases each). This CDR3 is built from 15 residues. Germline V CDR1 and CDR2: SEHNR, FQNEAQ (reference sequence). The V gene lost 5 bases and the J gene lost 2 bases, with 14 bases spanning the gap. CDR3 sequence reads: CASSLGSGATDTQYF. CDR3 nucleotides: TGTGCCAGCAGCCTCGGGTCCGGGGCCACAGATACGCAGTATTTT. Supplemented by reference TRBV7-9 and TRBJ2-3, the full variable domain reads DTGVSQNPRHKITKRGQNVTFRCDPISEHNRLYWYRQTLGQGPEFLTYFQNEAQLEKSRLLSDRFSAERPKGSFSTLEIQRTEQGDSAMYLCASSLGSGATDTQYFGPGTRLTVL.

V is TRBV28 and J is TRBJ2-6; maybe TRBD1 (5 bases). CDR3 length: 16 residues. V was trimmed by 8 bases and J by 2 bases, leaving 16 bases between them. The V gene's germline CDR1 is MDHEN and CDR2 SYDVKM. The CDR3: CASVATARPGANVLTF. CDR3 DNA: TGTGCCAGCGTTGCGACAGCCCGTCCTGGGGCCAACGTCCTGACTTTC.

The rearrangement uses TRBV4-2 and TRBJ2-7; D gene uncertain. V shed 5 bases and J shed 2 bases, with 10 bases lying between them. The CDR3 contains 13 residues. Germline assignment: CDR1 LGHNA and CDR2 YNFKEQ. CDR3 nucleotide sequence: TGTGCCAGCAGCTCTGGAGTCGCCTACGAGCAGTACTTC. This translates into CASSSGVAYEQYF.

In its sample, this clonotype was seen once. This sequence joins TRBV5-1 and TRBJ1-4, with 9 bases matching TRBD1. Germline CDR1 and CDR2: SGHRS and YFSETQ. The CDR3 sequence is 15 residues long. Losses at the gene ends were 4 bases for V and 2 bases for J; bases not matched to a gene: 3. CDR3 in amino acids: CASSIGQGTNEKLFF. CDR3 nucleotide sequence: TGCGCCAGCAGCATCGGACAGGGGACTAATGAAAAACTGTTTTTT.

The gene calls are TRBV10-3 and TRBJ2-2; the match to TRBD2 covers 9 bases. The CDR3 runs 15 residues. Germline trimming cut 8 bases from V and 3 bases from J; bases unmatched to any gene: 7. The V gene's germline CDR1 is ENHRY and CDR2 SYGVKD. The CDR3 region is CAIGRGRADTGELFF. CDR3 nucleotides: TGTGCCATCGGTCGCGGGAGGGCCGACACCGGGGAGCTGTTTTTT.

CDR3 DNA: TGCGCCAGCAGCTTGCAGGGAACTTCTGGAAACACCATATATTTT. Translating gives CASSLQGTSGNTIYF. The chain is built from TRBV5-1 and TRBJ1-3; D may be TRBD1 (5 bases). CDR1 and CDR2 from the germline V gene are SGHRS and YFSETQ. Trimming stripped 1 base from V and 1 base from J, with 9 bases between. The CDR3 sequence is 15 residues long. Drawing the rest from reference TRBV5-1 and TRBJ1-3, the complete variable domain is KAGVTQTPRYLIKTRGQQVTLSCSPISGHRSVSWYQQTPGQGLQFLFEYFSETQRNKGNFPGRFSGRQFSNSRSEMNVSTLELGDSALYLCASSLQGTSGNTIYFGEGSWLTVV.

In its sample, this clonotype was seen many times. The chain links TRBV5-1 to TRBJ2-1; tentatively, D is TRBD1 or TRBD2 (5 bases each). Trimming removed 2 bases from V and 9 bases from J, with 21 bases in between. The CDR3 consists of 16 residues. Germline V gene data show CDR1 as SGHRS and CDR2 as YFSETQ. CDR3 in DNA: TGCGCCAGCAGCTTACCTAAAGGGGTCCGGGGTGGTGAGCAGTTCTTC. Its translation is CASSLPKGVRGGEQFF.

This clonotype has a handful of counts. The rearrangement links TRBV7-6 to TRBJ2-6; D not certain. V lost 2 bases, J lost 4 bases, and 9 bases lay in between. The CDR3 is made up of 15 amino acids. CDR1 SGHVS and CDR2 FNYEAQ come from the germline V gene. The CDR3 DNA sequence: TGTGCCAGCAGCTTATTATCCGGAGGGGCCAACGTCCTGACTTTC. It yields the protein CASSLLSGGANVLTF. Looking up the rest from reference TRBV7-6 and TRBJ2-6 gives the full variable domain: GAGVSQSPRYKVTKRGQDVALRCDPISGHVSLYWYRQALGQGPEFLTYFNYEAQQDKSGLPNDRFSAERPEGSISTLTIQRTEQRDSAMYRCASSLLSGGANVLTFGAGSRLTVL.

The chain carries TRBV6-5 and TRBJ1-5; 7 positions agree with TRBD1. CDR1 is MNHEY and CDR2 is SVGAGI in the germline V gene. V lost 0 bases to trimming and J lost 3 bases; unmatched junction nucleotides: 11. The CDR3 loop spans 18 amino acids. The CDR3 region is CASSYSKPRTGHNQPQHF. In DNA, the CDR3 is TGTGCCAGCAGTTACTCAAAGCCGAGGACAGGCCACAATCAGCCCCAGCATTTT.

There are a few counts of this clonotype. For the CDR3, the DNA is TGTGCCAGCGAGGGGCAGACAGTCACCGGGGAGCTGTTTTTT. This codes for CASEGQTVTGELFF. V usage is TRBV9 and J usage is TRBJ2-2; D tentatively fits TRBD1 or TRBD2 (5 bases each). V lost 7 bases to trimming and J lost 4 bases, with 14 bases between them. The CDR3 totals 14 residues. Germline V gene lookup returns CDR1 SGDLS and CDR2 YYNGEE.

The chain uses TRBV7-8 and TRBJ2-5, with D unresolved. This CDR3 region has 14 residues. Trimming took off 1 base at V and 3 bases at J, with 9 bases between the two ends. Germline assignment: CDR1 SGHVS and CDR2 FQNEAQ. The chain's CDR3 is CASSLGPQKETQYF. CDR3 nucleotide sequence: TGTGCCAGCAGCTTAGGACCCCAGAAAGAGACCCAGTACTTC.

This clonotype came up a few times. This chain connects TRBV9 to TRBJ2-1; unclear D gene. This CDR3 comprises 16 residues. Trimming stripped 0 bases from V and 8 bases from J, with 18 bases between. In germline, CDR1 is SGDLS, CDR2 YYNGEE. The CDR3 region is CASSVDPSGSGDEQFF. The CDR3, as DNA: TGTGCCAGCAGCGTAGATCCTAGTGGCTCTGGGGATGAGCAGTTCTTC.

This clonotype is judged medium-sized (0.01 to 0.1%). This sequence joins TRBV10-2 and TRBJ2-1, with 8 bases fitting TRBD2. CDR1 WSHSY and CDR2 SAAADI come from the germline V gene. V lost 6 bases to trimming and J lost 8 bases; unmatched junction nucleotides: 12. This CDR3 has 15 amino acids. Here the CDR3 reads CASSLGRAGADEQFF. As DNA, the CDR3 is TGCGCCAGCAGCCTCGGGAGGGCCGGGGCGGATGAGCAGTTCTTC.

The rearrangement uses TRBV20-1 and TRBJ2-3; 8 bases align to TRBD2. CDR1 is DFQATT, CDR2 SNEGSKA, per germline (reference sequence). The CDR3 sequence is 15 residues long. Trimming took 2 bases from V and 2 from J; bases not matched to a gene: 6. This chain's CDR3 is CSARPLAGNTDTQYF. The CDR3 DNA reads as TGCAGTGCTAGACCCCTAGCGGGTAACACAGATACGCAGTATTTT.

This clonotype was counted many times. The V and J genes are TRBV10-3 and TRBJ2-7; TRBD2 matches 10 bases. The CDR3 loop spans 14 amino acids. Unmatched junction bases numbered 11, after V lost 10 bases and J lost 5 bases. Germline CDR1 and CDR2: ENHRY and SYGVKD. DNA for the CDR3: TGTGCCACTGGACTAGCGGAGATGCTTGACGAGCAGTACTTC. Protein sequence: CATGLAEMLDEQYF.

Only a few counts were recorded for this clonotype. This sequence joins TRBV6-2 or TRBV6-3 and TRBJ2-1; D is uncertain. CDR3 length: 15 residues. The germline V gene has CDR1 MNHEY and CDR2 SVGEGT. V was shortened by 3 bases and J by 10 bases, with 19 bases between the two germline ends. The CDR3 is CASSYSGEIVSEQFF. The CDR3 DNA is TGTGCCAGCAGTTATTCCGGAGAGATCGTATCCGAGCAGTTCTTC.

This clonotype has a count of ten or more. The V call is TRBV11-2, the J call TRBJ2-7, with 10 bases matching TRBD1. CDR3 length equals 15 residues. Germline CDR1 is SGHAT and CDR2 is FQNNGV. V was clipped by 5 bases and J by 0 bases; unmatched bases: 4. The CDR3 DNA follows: TGTGCCAGCAGCGTGGGACAGGGGCGCTCCTACGAGCAGTACTTC. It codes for CASSVGQGRSYEQYF.

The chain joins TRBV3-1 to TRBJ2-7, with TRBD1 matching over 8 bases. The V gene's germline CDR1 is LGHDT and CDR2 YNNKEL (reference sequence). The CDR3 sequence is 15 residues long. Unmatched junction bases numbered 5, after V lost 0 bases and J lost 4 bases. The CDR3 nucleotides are TGTGCCAGCAGCCAAGACTGGACAGGGTGGTACGAGCAGTACTTC. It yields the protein CASSQDWTGWYEQYF.

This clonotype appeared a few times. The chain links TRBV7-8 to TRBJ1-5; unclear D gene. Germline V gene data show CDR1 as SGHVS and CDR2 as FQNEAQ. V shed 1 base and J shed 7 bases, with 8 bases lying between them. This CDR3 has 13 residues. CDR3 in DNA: TGTGCCAGCAGCTTAGATCAGGTCCAGCCCCAGCATTTT. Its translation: CASSLDQVQPQHF.